This T cell receptor (beta chain) appears in the sequencing data of a study of T-cell memory formation after mild COVID-19. General study points: Later expanders leaned CD4+, whereas day 15 to 85 contracting clones were balanced CD4/CD8. Second-wave clones reaching peak frequency on day 37 lacked confirmed SARS-CoV-2 specificity.

V gave up 4 bases and J gave up 3 bases, with 17 bases separating them. The CDR3 runs 15 residues. CDR1 and CDR2 (germline): SGHNT, YYREEE (reference sequence). TCRdb reprocessed the 5' RACE reads with MiXCR, giving one entry per CDR3 protein. Here the sample spans some 120,000 distinct CDR3 sequences, more than 15% being singletons. A note on this clonotype: Its antigen is undetermined.

The rearrangement joins TRBV5-4 to TRBJ2-7, with unresolved D. The sequenced sample consisted of PBMCs or a T cell subset sorted from them (not recorded which). The origin of this receptor is an adult woman who had mild COVID-19 (a few samples of this study predate the infection). Cell type and time point are not known. The CDR3 region has the DNA TGTGCCAGCAGCCTCGACTTGAATCCCCACTACGAGCAGTACTTC. It encodes CASSLDLNPHYEQYF.